Listed here are 4 T cell receptor beta chains from one sample, sequenced in a study of blood T cell repertoires in COVID-19. The data were produced by immunoSEQ multiplex PCR, yet TCRdb's version contains in-frame clones alone and is incomplete. The sample yields 250,000 or so clones, around four fifths seen once. The sequenced material came from peripheral blood. Receptors were obtained from a woman aged 60-75 years with active or convalescent COVID-19.

The genes are TRBV5-5 and TRBJ2-1; D is perhaps TRBD2 (5 bases). CDR1 SGHKS and CDR2 YYEKEE come from the germline V gene (reference sequence). CDR3 length: 15 residues. V was pared by 0 bases and J by 6 bases, with 13 bases between. CDR3 coding DNA: TGTGCCAGCAGCTTGGACGGGAATTTAAGCAATGAGCAGTTCTTC. Residues: CASSLDGNLSNEQFF.

This sequence joins TRBV24-1 and TRBJ2-1, with 10 bases matching TRBD2. V lost 7 bases and J lost 9; bases outside the gene matches: 8. Germline V gene data show CDR1 as KGHDR and CDR2 as SFDVKD. The CDR3 extends over 14 amino acids. CDR3 nucleotide sequence: TGTGCCACCAGGGGGGCTAGCGGGGGCCTTGAGCAGTTCTTC. Translation: CATRGASGGLEQFF.

The chain recombines TRBV28 with TRBJ2-2; 7 bases match TRBD1. Germline values: CDR1 MDHEN, CDR2 SYDVKM. The length of the CDR3 is 15 residues. V shed 5 bases, J shed 2 bases, and the junction held 5 bases outside the gene matches. CDR3 DNA: TGTGCCAGCAGTACCCGGGACAGCAACACCGGGGAGCTGTTTTTT. It codes for CASSTRDSNTGELFF.

The rearrangement uses TRBV18 and TRBJ1-1, with a tentative D call TRBD1 (6 bases). V was clipped by 1 base and J by 8 bases, with 11 bases between them. The CDR3 has 13 amino acids. Germline assignment: CDR1 KGHSH and CDR2 LQKENI. The CDR3 bases are TGTGCCAGCTCACCACGGGAAAGGGGGGAAGCTTTCTTT. It yields the protein CASSPRERGEAFF. Full variable domain (missing parts from reference TRBV18 and TRBJ1-1): NAGVMQNPRHLVRRRGQEARLRCSPMKGHSHVYWYRQLPEEGLKFMVYLQKENIIDESGMPKERFSAEFPKEGPSILRIQQVVRGDSAAYFCASSPRERGEAFFGQGTRLTVV.